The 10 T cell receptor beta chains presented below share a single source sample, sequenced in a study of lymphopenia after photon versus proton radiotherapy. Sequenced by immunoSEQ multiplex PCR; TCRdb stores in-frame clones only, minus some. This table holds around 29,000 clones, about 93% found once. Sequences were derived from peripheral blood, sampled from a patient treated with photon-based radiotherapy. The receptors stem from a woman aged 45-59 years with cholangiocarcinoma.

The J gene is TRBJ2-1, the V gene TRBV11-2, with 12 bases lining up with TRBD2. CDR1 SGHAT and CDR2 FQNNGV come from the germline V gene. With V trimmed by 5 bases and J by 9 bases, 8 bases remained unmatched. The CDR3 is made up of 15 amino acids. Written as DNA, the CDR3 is TGTGCCAGCAGCCAAACTAGCGGGGGGCAGACTGAGCAGTTCTTC. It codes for CASSQTSGGQTEQFF.

CDR3 amino acids: CASSKEWGPTGGSETQYF. As DNA, the CDR3 is TGTGCCAGCAGCAAAGAGTGGGGCCCGACAGGGGGCTCGGAGACCCAGTACTTC. V is TRBV21-1 and J is TRBJ2-5; the D segment call TRBD1 is taken from the table without a DNA check. TRBV21-1 is classified as a pseudogene. CDR3 length: 18 amino acids.

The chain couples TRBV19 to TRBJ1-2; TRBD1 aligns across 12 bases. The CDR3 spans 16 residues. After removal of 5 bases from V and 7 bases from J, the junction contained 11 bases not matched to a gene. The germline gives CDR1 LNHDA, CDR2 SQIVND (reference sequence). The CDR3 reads CASSPFLGQGASGYTF. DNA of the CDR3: TGTGCCAGTAGTCCCTTTTTGGGACAGGGGGCGAGTGGCTACACCTTC.

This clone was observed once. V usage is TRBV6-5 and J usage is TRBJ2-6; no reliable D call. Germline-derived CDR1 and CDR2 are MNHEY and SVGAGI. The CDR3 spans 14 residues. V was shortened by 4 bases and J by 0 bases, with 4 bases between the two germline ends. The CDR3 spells CASSLGSGANVLTF. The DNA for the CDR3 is TGTGCCAGCAGTTTAGGCTCTGGGGCCAACGTCCTGACTTTC.

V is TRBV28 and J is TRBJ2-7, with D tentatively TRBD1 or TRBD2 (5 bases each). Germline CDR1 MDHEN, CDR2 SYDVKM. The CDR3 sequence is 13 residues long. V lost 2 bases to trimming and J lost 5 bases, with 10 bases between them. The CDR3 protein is CASSLVGRHEQYF. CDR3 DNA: TGTGCCAGCAGTTTAGTGGGACGGCACGAGCAGTACTTC.

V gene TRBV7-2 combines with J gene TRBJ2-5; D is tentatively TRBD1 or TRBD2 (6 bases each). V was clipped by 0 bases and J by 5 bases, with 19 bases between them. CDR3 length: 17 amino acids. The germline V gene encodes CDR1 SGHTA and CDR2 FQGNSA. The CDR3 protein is CASSLANYPGAGETQYF. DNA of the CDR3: TGTGCCAGCAGCTTAGCGAATTACCCGGGGGCAGGGGAGACCCAGTACTTC.

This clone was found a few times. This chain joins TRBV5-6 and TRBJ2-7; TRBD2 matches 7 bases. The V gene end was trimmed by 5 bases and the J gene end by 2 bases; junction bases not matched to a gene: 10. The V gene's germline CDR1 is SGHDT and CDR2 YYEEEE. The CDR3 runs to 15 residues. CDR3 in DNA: TGTGCCAGCAGTCCCCGGGGAGGGAAGGCCTACGAGCAGTACTTC. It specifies CASSPRGGKAYEQYF.

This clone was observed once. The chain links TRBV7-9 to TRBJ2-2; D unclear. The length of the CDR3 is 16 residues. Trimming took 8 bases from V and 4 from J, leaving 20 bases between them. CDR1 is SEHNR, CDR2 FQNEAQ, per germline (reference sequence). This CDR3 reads CASWEGISTGTGELFF. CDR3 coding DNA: TGTGCCAGCTGGGAAGGGATTTCGACGGGCACCGGGGAGCTGTTTTTT.

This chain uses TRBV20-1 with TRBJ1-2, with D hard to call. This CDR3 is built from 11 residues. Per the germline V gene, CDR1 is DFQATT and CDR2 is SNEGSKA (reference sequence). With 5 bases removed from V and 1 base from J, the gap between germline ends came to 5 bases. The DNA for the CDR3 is TGCAGTGCTTTTGTTAACTATGGCTACACCTTC. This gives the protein CSAFVNYGYTF.

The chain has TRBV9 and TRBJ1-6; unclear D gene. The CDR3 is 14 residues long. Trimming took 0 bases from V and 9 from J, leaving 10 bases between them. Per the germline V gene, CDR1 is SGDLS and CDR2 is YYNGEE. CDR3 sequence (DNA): TGTGCCAGCAGCGTAGTAGGGAATGGTTCACCCCTCCACTTT. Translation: CASSVVGNGSPLHF.